This T cell receptor beta chain was captured in a study of cytomegalovirus exposure and HLA in healthy donors. Trimming removed 4 bases at V and 3 bases at J, with 18 bases between. The CDR3 is made up of 16 amino acids. Germline loops: CDR1 LGHNA, CDR2 YSLEER. The PCR had 60 Vbeta and 13 Jbeta primers. Libraries were prepared by immunoSEQ multiplex PCR; TCRdb keeps only in-frame clonotypes and omits some of them. The top ten hold roughly 6% of the sample, which has around 99,000 clones, 60% to 80% seen once. Specimen: PBMCs. This TCR came from a woman in her twenties or thirties in good health and CMV-seronegative. The chain employs TRBV4-3 and TRBJ2-5; the D gene is possibly TRBD2 (5 bases). The CDR3 DNA is TGCGCCAGCAGCCCAGGAGAGGTCCGGGGAAAAGAGACCCAGTACTTC. Its protein is CASSPGEVRGKETQYF.